Described below is a single T cell receptor beta chain sequence and its context. Antigen specificity is unknown. Per germline, CDR1 SEHNR and CDR2 FQNEAQ (reference sequence). The V segment lost 5 bases and the J segment 7 bases; nucleotides outside the gene matches: 5. This CDR3 has 14 amino acids. The data derive from a study of T cell responses to AZD1222 COVID-19 vaccine. Notes on the study in general: Baseline seropositivity occurred in only a handful of AZD1222 recipients. Vaccination with two AZD1222 doses was followed by a rise in Spike-specific TCR breadth and depth.

Using immunoSEQ multiplex PCR, the repertoire was profiled, and TCRdb retains in-frame clones only, with some absent. The table shows roughly 120,000 clones, with roughly four fifths occurring only once. The sequencing used peripheral blood, collected on day 0 of AZD1222 vaccination. The TCR originated in an adult in good health. The chain employs TRBV7-9 and TRBJ1-4, with 9 bases fitting TRBD1. CDR3 DNA sequence: TGTGCCAGCAGCCCGACAGGGGGGACTGAAAAACTGTTTTTT. It translates to CASSPTGGTEKLFF.